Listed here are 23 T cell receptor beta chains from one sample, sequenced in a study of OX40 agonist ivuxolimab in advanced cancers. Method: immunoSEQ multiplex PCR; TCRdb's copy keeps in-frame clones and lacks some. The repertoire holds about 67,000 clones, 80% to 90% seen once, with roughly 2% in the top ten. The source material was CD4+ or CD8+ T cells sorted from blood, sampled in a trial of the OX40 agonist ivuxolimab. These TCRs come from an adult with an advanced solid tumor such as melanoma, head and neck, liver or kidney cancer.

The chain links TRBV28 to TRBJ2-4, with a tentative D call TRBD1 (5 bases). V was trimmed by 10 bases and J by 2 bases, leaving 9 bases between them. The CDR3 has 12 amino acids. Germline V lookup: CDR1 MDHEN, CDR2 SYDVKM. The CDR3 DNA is TGTGCCACCAGGGCCCCCAAAAACATTCAGTACTTC. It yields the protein CATRAPKNIQYF.

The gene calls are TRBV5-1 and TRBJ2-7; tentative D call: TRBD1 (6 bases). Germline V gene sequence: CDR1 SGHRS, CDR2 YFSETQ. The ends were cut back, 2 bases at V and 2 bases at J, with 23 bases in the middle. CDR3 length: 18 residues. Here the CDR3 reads CASSFWGHPPKGAYEQYF. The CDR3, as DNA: TGCGCCAGCAGCTTTTGGGGACACCCTCCCAAGGGGGCCTACGAGCAGTACTTC.

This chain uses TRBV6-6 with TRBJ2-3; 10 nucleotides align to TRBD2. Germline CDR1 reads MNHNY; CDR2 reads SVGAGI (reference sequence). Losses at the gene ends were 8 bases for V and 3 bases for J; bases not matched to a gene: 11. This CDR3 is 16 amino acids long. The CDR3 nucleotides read TGTGCCAGCCGCCCTAGCGGGAGTATAGAAACAGATACGCAGTATTTT. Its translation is CASRPSGSIETDTQYF.

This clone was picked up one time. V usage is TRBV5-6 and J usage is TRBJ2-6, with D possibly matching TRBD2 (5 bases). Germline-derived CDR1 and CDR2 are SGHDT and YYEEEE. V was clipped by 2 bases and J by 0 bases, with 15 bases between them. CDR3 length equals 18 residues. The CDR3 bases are TGTGCCAGCAGCTTTGAGACGCTAGCCTTCTCTGGGGCCAACGTCCTGACTTTC. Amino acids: CASSFETLAFSGANVLTF.

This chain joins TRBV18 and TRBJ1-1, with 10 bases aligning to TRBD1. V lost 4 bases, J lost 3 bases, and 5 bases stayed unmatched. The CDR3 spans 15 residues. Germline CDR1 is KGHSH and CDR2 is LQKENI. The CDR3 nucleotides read TGTGCCAGCTCACTGACAGGGGGCAGGGACACTGAAGCTTTCTTT. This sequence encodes CASSLTGGRDTEAFF.

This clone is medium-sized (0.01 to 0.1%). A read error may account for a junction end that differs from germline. This CDR3 reads CASSLATESDKFF. CDR3 DNA: TGTGCTAGCAGCTTAGCGACGGAGTCAGACAAGTTCTTC. This chain connects TRBV7-7 to TRBJ2-1; TRBD2 might be the D (5 bases). In germline, CDR1 is SSHAT, CDR2 FNYEAQ (reference sequence). This CDR3 spans 13 amino acids.

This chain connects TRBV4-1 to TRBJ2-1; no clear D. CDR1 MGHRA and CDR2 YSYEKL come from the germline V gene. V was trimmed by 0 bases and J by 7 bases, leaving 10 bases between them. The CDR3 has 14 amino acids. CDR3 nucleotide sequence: TGCGCCAGCAGCCAAGATCCGGGTGCTAATGAGCAGTTCTTC. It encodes CASSQDPGANEQFF.

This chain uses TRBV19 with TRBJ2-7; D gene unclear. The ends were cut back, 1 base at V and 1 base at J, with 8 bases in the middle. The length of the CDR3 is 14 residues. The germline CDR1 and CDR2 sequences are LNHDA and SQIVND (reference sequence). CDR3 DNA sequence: TGTGCCAGTAGTATAGGTCTGGGGTCCTACGAGCAGTACTTC. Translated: CASSIGLGSYEQYF.

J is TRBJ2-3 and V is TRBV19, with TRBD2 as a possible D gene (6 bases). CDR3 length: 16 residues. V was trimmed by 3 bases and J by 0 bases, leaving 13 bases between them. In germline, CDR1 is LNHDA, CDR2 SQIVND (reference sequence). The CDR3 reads CASSITGRFSTDTQYF. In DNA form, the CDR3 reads TGTGCCAGTAGTATTACCGGGAGATTTAGCACAGATACGCAGTATTTT.

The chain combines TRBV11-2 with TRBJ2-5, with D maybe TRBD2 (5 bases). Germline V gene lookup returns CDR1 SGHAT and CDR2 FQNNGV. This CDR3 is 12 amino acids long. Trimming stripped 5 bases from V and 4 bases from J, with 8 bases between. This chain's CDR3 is CASSTEGETQYF. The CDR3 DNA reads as TGTGCCAGCAGCACCGAGGGAGAGACCCAGTACTTC.

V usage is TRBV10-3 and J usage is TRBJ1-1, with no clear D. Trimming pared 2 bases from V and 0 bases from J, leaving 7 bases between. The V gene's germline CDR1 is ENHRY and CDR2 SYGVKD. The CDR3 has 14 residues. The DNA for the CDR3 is TGTGCCATCAGTGAGGGGTCTATGAACACTGAAGCTTTCTTT. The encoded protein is CAISEGSMNTEAFF.

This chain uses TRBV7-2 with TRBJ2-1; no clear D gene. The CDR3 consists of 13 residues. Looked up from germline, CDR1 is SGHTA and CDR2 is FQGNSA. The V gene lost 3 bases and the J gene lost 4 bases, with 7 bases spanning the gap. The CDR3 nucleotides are TGTGCCAGCAGCTTCCCCGGGTACAATGAGCAGTTCTTC. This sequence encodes CASSFPGYNEQFF. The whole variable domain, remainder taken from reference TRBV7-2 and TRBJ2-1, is GAGVSQSPSNKVTEKGKDVELRCDPISGHTALYWYRQSLGQGLEFLIYFQGNSAPDKSGLPSDRFSAERTGGSVSTLTIQRTQQEDSAVYLCASSFPGYNEQFFGPGTRLTVL.

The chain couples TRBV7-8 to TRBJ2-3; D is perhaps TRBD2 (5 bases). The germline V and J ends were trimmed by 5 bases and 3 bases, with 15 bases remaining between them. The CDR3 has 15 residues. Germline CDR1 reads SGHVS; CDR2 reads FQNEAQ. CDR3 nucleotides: TGTGCCAGCAGCCCATGGAGGTTGGAAACAGATACGCAGTATTTT. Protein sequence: CASSPWRLETDTQYF.

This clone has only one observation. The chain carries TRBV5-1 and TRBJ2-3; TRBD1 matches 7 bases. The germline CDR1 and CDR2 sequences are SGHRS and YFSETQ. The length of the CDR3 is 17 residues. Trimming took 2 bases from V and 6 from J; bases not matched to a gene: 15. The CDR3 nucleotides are TGCGCCAGCAGCTTCATGGGCGAGGGGGCTTTCGGGGATACGCAGTATTTT. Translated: CASSFMGEGAFGDTQYF.

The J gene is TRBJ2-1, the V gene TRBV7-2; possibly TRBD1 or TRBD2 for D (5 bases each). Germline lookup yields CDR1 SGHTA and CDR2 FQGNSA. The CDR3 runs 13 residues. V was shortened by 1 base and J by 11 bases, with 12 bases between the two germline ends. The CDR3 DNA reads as TGTGCCAGCAGCTTAGTTCGTGGGGACCAGCAGTTCTTC. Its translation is CASSLVRGDQQFF. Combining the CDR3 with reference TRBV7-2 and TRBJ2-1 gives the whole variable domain GAGVSQSPSNKVTEKGKDVELRCDPISGHTALYWYRQSLGQGLEFLIYFQGNSAPDKSGLPSDRFSAERTGGSVSTLTIQRTQQEDSAVYLCASSLVRGDQQFFGPGTRLTVL.

CDR3 DNA: TGTGCCAGCAGCTTAGATGGGTCGTACAATGAGCAGTTCTTC. Residues: CASSLDGSYNEQFF. The chain combines TRBV7-9 with TRBJ2-1; D remains ambiguous. The CDR3 sequence is 14 residues long. Trimming cost V 1 base and J 4 bases, with 8 bases left between them. From germline, CDR1 is SEHNR and CDR2 FQNEAQ (reference sequence).

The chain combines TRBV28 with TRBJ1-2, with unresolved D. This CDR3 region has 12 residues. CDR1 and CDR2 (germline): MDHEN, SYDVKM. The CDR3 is CASSGTNYGYTF. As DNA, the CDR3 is TGTGCAAGTTCGGGGACTAACTATGGCTACACCTTC.

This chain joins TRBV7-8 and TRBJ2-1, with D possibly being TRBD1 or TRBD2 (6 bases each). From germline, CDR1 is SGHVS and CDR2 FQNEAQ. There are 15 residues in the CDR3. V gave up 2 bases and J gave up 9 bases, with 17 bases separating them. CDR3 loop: CASSLMSRGGSEQFF. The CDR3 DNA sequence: TGTGCCAGCAGCTTAATGTCTAGAGGGGGGAGTGAGCAGTTCTTC.

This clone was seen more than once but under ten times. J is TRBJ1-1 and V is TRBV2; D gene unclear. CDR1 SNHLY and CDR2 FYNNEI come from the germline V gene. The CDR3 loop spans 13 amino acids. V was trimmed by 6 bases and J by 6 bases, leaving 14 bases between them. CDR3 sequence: CASSVDVRAEAFF. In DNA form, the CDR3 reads TGTGCCAGCAGCGTGGACGTCCGGGCTGAAGCTTTCTTT.

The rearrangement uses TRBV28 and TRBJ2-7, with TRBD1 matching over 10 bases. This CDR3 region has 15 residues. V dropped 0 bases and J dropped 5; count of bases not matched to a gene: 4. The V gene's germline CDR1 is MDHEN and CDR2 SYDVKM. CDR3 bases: TGTGCCAGCAGTTTATGGGGGACAGGGGCCGACGAGCAGTACTTC. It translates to CASSLWGTGADEQYF.

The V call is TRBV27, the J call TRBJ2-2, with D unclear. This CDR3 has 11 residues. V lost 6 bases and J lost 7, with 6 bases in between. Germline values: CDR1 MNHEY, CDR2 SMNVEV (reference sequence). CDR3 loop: CASRSNGELFF. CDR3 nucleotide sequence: TGTGCCAGCAGGTCGAACGGGGAGCTGTTTTTT.

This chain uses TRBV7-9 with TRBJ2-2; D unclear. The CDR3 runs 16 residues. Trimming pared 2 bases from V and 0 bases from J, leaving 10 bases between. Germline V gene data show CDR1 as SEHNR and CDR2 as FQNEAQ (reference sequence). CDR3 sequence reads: CASSLRSAPNTGELFF. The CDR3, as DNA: TGTGCCAGCAGCTTACGGTCGGCCCCGAACACCGGGGAGCTGTTTTTT.

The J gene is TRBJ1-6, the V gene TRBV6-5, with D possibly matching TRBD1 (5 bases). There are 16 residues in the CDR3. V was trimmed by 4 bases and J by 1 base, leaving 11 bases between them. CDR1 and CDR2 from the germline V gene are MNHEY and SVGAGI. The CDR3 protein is CASSFPQGSYNSPLHF. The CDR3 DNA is TGTGCCAGCAGTTTCCCCCAGGGTTCCTATAATTCACCCCTCCACTTT.